This section outlines one T cell receptor beta chain sequence together with its context. In this sample, this clonotype turned up many times. Its antigen specificity is not known. It has no much larger one-base neighbor in the sample; base qualities were not kept. The CDR3 sequence holds 14 residues, the cysteine and phenylalanine included. Of all the DNA, just the CDR3 is kept, 42 bases in frame from base 1. Germline trimming amounts to 1 base on V and 8 bases on J, with 6 as the count of junction bases outside the gene matches. This sample is drawn from a study of regulatory T cells in long-lasting Graves disease (dated by TCRdb to about 2021). Study-level background: Newly diagnosed Graves' disease patients had taken antithyroid drugs for less than 3 months. Patients with persistent Graves' disease were compared with patients with newly diagnosed Graves' disease using TCR sequencing and RNA sequencing of peripheral blood. The study was conducted in China and was registered as a clinical trial. TCR sequencing covered around 13 persistent and some 20 newly diagnosed Graves' disease patients, some 35 samples in total.

The time point label of this sample denotes: newly diagnosed GD, antithyroid drugs for less than 3 months. For both TCR sequencing and RNA sequencing, RNA was extracted from PBMCs using TRIzol. The diagnosis of Graves' disease followed American Thyroid Association guidelines. Recruitment of patients was carried out at an endocrinology department in Xi'an, China. Each patient gave approximately 10 milliliters of peripheral blood, collected in an EDTA anticoagulant tube. Ficoll Paque Plus density gradient separation was used to isolate PBMCs, and no additional T cell sorting was done. An Agilent 2100 Bioanalyzer and agarose gel were used to check RNA quality, while a NanoDrop 2000 measured RNA concentration. Overall results and qualifications from the work: Only peripheral blood was studied, because thyroid tissue, the primary lesion, was inaccessible. More public clonotypes were shared among persistent patients (roughly 2,900) than among newly diagnosed patients (966). As a limitation, the authors acknowledged that the small sample size may reduce accuracy. Sequencing and analysis were limited to the TCR beta chain. Persistent disease showed preferential use of TRBV28, TRBJ1-2 and TRBJ2-5, whereas newly diagnosed disease favored TRBV20-1 and TRBJ2-1. Compared with newly diagnosed patients, persistent Graves' disease patients had lower TCR Shannon entropy and fewer highly expanded clones, which suggests clonal expansion.

Libraries were prepared through multiplex PCR. The sample was run on an Illumina HiSeq 4000. TCR beta libraries were built with iRepertoire HTBI primers and Arm-PCR amplification of CDR3 regions. Gel purification was performed on PCR products prior to sequencing. The authors processed their data as follows. Gene usage analysis of CDR3 amino acid clonotypes relied on the 62 TRBV and 15 or so TRBJ segments identified across samples. COPE and FqMerger were used to merge the filtered high-quality paired reads into contigs. BLAST was used to align contigs to the IMGT TRBV, TRBD and TRBJ reference genes, and CDR3 was defined following IMGT. Highly expanded clones were defined as clonotypes with a frequency above 0.1%. Repertoire diversity was measured by Shannon entropy, and V-J evenness by the Gini coefficient. A clonotype found in more than one individual was treated as public. The public reads were reanalyzed by TCRdb: fastp trimming at Q25, MiXCR alignment, in-frame beta chains only. Rows matching on CDR3 protein sequence are summarized as one entry with the most common DNA and genes. The V and J calls reflect TCRdb's pipeline rather than the authors' work. The sample records roughly 520,000 distinct CDR3 sequences, 12% of which are singletons. Clones ranked in the top ten supply around 9.3% of the sample.

These data also formed part of another study, on T cells in Graves' hyperthyroidism and ophthalmopathy. As that second study puts it: Graves' hyperthyroidism was defined as stable when no progression to ophthalmopathy occurred over 18 months of follow-up. Hyperthyroidism patients were newly diagnosed, had a disease duration of under 2 months, and were aged 18 to 65 years. Exclusion was applied to patients with uncontrolled infections, other autoimmune diseases, pregnancy or lactation. Diagnoses relied on clinical symptoms, serum thyroxine and TRAb, thyroid ultrasound and orbital computed tomography. For the first round of RT-PCR on the TCR CDR3, the HTBI primer set was used together with the Qiagen OneStep RT-PCR kit. Most expanded thyroid clonotypes (frequency above 0.001) were also detected in blood, suggesting blood repertoires may reflect thyroid immune responses. A 13 V-J signature model separated ophthalmopathy from stable hyperthyroidism, with around 91% sensitivity and 81% to 82% specificity in cross-validation and 80%/75% in testing. In validation, progression to ophthalmopathy was predicted by the model with around 71% sensitivity and roughly 76% specificity, a median of about 6.8 months before onset. A discovery cohort of around 98 patients, roughly 45 with Graves' ophthalmopathy and roughly 59 with stable Graves' hyperthyroidism, was used to find distinguishing TCR V-J signatures. Whether ophthalmopathy could be predicted prospectively was tested in an independent validation cohort made up of 18 to 20 hyperthyroidism patients plus 17 patients who later progressed to ophthalmopathy. The roughly 100 discovery patients were randomly divided into training and test sets at a 7:3 ratio. In addition, the study compared T-cell repertoires in thyroid tissue and in blood from roughly six Graves' hyperthyroidism patients. Following sampling, methimazole starting at 30 mg daily was given to hyperthyroidism patients, and high-dose intravenous methylprednisolone was given to ophthalmopathy patients. Libraries were constructed in a second round of multiplex PCR, after which size selection and purification were performed. The libraries were sequenced on an Illumina HiSeq2000 using paired-end 100 bp reads. SOAPnuke was used to process the raw data, throwing out any read that contained adapters or uncalled bases, had a mean Phred below 15, or lacked an exact constant-primer or identifier match. COPE v1.2.5 was used to merge high-quality paired reads, and clonotypes were defined as unique nucleotide sequences. Clonotypes were aligned to IMGT TRBV, TRBD and TRBJ reference segments using MiTCR v1.1. Only V-J combinations with frequency above 0.0001, covering 99.2% of repertoires, were analysed. The TCS score was defined as F50 (clonal expansion) divided by E x V (chaos), with BLOSUM62-based TCRdist calculated between CDR3 peptides within each V-J. Welch's t-statistics and random forest reduced 514 V-J features to 13, which were used in a naive Bayes classifier (R e1071). Sample size was not statistically predetermined, and blinding of investigators to group allocation was not performed. According to the paper, TCR Vbeta CDR3 sequencing was carried out on 135 peripheral blood samples, which came from more than 40 ophthalmopathy, under 85 hyperthyroidism and about 17 progressor patients.

Sequencing was performed on peripheral blood mononuclear cells (PBMCs), taken at new diagnosis, from a patient treated with antithyroid drugs. The sequence is built from TRBV12-3 or TRBV12-4 and TRBJ1-2; 8 junctional bases match TRBD1. The receptor comes from a woman aged 25 to 39 with Graves disease. Donor details come from another sample of the same person, matched by shared clones. The DNA reads TGTGCCAGCAGTTTAGGACAGGGGCATGGAGGCTACACCTTC. It is translated as CASSLGQGHGGYTF.